This T cell receptor (beta chain) emerged from a study of shared clonotypes between healthy human individuals. General study findings and limits: The represented genetic and exposure-history diversity was limited by the small number of donors.

About this clone: Its matching antigen is unknown.

None of the donors, who were healthy HIV-negative adults, had recently had acute infections or vaccinations. The material for each subset, its genomic DNA, was split evenly across several immunoSEQ plates. The table came from immunoSEQ multiplex PCR; TCRdb's copy has only in-frame clones and leaves some out. The sample yields nearly 1,000,000 clones, 76% seen once. The CDR3 has 15 amino acids. The germline V gene encodes CDR1 SGHNT and CDR2 YYREEE (reference sequence). The V gene lost 4 bases and the J gene lost 2 bases, with 16 bases spanning the gap. The gene calls are TRBV5-4 and TRBJ2-7, with D tentatively TRBD1 (6 bases). Sequenced material: memory CD4+ T cells sorted from blood. Subset described: CD45RA-negative fraction. The receptor comes from a man aged 18 to 35 in good health. CDR3 protein: CASSLTTTGPYEQYF. The CDR3 region has the DNA TGTGCCAGCAGCCTGACGACAACAGGGCCCTACGAGCAGTACTTC.